The TCR beta chain described here comes from a study of human T cells and chemical hapten exposure. Study-wide findings and caveats: Patch test score rose with PT1 expanded TCRs, significant at 8, 16, 32, not 4.

This clonotype has only a few counts. What it binds is unknown. J gave up 5 bases and V 5 bases, and 4 bases lay outside the gene matches. This CDR3 spans 13 amino acids. Per the germline V gene, CDR1 is MDHEN and CDR2 is SYDVKM. Time point: patch test 1, 2 weeks after DPC sensitization. Stated treatment: therapeutic diphenylcyclopropenone sensitization with weekly scalp DPC. As the library was built, unique molecular identifiers were attached to individual cDNA molecules. TCRdb independently ran MiXCR on the RACE reads; one entry per CDR3 protein. Of roughly 190,000 distinct CDR3 sequences detected, approximately 20% appear once; the ten largest clones hold about 7%.

The chain joins TRBV28 to TRBJ1-1, with TRBD1 matching 8 bases. The TCR sequence derives from a woman aged 45-65 years with alopecia areata. Some clones in this sample may be carry-over from other donors' samples. The specimen comprised whole blood, sampled in connection with sensitization to the hapten diphenylcyclopropenone (DPC). CDR3: CASSPGTGTEAFF. The CDR3 DNA reads as TGTGCCAGCAGTCCCGGGACAGGAACTGAAGCTTTCTTT.